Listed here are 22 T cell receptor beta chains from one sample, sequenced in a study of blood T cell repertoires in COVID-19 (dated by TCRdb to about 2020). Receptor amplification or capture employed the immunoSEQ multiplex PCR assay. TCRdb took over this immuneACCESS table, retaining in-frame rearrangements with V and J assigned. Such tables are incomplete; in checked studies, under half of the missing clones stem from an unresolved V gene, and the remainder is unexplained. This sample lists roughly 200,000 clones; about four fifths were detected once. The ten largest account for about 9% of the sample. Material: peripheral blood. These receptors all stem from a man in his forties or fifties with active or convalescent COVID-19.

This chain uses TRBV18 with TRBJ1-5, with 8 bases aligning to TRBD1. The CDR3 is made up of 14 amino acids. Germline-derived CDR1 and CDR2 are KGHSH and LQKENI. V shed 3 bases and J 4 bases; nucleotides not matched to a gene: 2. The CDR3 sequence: CASSPGTGNQPQHF. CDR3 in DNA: TGTGCCAGCTCACCCGGGACAGGTAATCAGCCCCAGCATTTT. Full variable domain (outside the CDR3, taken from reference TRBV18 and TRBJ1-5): NAGVMQNPRHLVRRRGQEARLRCSPMKGHSHVYWYRQLPEEGLKFMVYLQKENIIDESGMPKERFSAEFPKEGPSILRIQQVVRGDSAAYFCASSPGTGNQPQHFGDGTRLSIL.

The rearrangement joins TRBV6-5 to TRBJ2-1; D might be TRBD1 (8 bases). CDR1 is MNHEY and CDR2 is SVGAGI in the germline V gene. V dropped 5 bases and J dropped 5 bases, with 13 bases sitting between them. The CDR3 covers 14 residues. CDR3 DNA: TGTGCCAGCAGTAACAGGGGGGGAGACAATGAGCAGTTCTTC. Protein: CASSNRGGDNEQFF.

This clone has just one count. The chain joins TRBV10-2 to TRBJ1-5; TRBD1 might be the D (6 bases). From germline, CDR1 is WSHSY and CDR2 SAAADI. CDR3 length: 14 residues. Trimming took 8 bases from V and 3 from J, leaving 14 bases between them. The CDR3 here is CASSKDSLNQPQHF. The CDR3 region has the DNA TGCGCCAGCTCTAAGGACAGCCTCAATCAGCCCCAGCATTTT.

This chain's CDR3 is CASSVHGTPNTGELFF. As DNA, the CDR3 is TGTGCCAGCAGCGTACACGGGACACCGAACACCGGGGAGCTGTTTTTT. This chain joins TRBV9 and TRBJ2-2; D might be TRBD1 (6 bases). The V and J ends lost 1 base and 0 bases respectively, with 10 bases between them. The length of the CDR3 is 16 residues. Germline lookup yields CDR1 SGDLS and CDR2 YYNGEE.

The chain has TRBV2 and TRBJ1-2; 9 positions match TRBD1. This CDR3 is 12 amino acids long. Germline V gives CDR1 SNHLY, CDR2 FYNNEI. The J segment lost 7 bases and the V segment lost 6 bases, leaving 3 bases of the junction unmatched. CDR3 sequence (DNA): TGTGCCAGCAGGGGGACAGGGTTTGGCTACACCTTC. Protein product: CASRGTGFGYTF.

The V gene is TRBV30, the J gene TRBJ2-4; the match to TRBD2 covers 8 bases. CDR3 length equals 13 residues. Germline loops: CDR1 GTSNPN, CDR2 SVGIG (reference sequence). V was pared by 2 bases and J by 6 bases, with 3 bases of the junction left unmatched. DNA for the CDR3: TGTGCCTGGAGTCTAACTAGCGGAAACATTCAGTACTTC. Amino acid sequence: CAWSLTSGNIQYF.

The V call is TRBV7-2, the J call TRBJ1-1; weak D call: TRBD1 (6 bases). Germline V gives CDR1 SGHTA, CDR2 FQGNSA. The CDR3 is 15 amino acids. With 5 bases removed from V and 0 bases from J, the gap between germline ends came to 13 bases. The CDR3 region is CASSRRGQMNTEAFF. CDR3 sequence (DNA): TGTGCCAGCAGCCGCCGTGGACAGATGAACACTGAAGCTTTCTTT.

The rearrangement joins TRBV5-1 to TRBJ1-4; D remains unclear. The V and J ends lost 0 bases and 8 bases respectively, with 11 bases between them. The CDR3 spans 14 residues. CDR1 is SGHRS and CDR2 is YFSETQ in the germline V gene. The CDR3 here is CASSLGQPGEKLFF. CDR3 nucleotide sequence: TGCGCCAGCAGCTTGGGACAACCTGGGGAAAAACTGTTTTTT.

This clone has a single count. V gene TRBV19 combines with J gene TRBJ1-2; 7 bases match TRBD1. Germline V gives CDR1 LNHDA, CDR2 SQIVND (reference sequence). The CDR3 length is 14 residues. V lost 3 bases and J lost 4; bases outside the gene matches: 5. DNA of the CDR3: TGTGCCAGTAGTATTCTAGGGACAGTCTATGGCTACACCTTC. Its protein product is CASSILGTVYGYTF.

CDR3 in amino acids: CASSHVGSGTGQGRELFF. In DNA form, the CDR3 reads TGTGCCAGCAGCCACGTAGGATCCGGGACAGGACAGGGGAGGGAGCTGTTTTTT. This rearrangement joins TRBV7-9 to TRBJ2-2; 9 bases agree with TRBD1. Germline assignment: CDR1 SEHNR and CDR2 FQNEAQ (reference sequence). The trim removed 5 bases at V and 9 bases at J, leaving 19 bases unmatched. This CDR3 is built from 18 residues.

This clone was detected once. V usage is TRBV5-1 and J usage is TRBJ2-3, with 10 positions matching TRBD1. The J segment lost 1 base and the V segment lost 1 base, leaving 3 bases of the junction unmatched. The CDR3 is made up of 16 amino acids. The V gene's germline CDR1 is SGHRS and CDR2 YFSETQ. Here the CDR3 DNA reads TGCGCCAGCAGCTTGCCCGGACAGGGGGGCACAGATACGCAGTATTTT. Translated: CASSLPGQGGTDTQYF.

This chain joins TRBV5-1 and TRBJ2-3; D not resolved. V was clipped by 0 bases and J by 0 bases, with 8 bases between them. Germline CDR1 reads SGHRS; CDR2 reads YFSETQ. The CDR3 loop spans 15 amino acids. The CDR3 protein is CASSLDPGSTDTQYF. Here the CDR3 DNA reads TGCGCCAGCAGCTTGGATCCGGGTAGCACAGATACGCAGTATTTT.

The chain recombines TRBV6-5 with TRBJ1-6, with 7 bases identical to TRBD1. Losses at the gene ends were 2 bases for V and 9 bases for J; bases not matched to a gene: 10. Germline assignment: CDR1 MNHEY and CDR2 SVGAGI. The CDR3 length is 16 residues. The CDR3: CASSYEGRGTGSPLHF. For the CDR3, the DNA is TGTGCCAGCAGTTACGAGGGCAGGGGGACGGGTTCACCCCTCCACTTT.

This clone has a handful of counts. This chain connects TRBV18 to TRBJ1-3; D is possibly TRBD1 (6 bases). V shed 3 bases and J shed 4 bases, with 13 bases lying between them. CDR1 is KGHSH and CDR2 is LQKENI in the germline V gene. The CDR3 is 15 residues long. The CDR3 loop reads CASSPGTGRGNTIYF. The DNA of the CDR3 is TGTGCCAGCTCACCGGGTACAGGGAGAGGAAACACCATATATTTT.

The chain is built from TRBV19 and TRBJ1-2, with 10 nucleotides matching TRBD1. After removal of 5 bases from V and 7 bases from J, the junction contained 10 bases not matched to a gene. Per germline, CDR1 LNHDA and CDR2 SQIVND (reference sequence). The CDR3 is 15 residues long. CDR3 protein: CASSPEAGTGAGYTF. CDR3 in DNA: TGTGCCAGTAGTCCTGAAGCCGGGACAGGGGCTGGCTACACCTTC.

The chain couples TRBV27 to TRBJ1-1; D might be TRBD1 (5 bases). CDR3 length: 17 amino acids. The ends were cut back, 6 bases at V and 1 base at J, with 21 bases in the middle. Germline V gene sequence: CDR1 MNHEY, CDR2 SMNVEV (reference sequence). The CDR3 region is CASRRPMGRGGNTEAFF. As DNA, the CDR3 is TGTGCCAGCAGACGTCCAATGGGGCGGGGAGGGAACACTGAAGCTTTCTTT.

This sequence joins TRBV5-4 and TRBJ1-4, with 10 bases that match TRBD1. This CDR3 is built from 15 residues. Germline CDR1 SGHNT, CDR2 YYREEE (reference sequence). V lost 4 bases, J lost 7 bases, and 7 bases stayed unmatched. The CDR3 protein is CASSPGTGVGEKLFF. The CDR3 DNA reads TGTGCCAGCAGCCCTGGGACAGGGGTGGGTGAAAAACTGTTTTTT.

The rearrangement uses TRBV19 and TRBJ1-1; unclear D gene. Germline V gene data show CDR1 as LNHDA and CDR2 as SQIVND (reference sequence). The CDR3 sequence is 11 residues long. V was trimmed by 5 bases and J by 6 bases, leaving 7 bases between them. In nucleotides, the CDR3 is TGTGCCAGTAGTGCCCAGGCTGAAGCTTTCTTT. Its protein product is CASSAQAEAFF.

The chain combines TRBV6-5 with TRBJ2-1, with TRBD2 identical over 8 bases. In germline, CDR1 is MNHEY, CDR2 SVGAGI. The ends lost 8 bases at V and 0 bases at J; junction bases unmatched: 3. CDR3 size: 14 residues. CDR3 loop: CASWAGGSYNEQFF. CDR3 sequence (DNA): TGTGCCAGCTGGGCGGGGGGCTCCTACAATGAGCAGTTCTTC.

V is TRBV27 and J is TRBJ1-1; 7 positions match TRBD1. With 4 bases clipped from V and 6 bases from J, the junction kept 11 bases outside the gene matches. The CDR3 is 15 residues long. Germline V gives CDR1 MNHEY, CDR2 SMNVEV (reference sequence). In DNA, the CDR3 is TGTGCCAGCAGTTACTTCTCCACAGGGGACGCTGAAGCTTTCTTT. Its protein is CASSYFSTGDAEAFF.

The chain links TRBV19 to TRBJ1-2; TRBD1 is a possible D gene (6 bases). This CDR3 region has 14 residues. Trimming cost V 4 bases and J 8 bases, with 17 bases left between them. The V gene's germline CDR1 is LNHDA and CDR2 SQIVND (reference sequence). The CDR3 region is CASSRTGLGEGYTF. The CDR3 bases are TGTGCCAGTAGTAGAACAGGGTTGGGGGAAGGCTACACCTTC. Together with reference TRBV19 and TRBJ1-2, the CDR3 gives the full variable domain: DGGITQSPKYLFRKEGQNVTLSCEQNLNHDAMYWYRQDPGQGLRLIYYSQIVNDFQKGDIAEGYSVSREKKESFPLTVTSAQKNPTAFYLCASSRTGLGEGYTFGSGTRLTVV.

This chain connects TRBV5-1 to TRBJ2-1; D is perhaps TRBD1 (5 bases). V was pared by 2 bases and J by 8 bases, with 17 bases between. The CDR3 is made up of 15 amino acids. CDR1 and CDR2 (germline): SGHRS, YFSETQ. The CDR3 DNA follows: TGCGCCAGCAGCTTAACGACAGTGGGTTCTGATGAGCAGTTCTTC. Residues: CASSLTTVGSDEQFF.